This entry lists 29 T cell receptor beta chains sequenced from one sample in a study of T cell responses to AZD1222 COVID-19 vaccine. Method: immunoSEQ multiplex PCR; TCRdb's copy keeps in-frame clones and lacks some. The table lists around 96,000 clones, over 80% of them singletons, with around a tenth in the top ten. The specimen comprised peripheral blood, sampled 28 days after the second AZD1222 dose. These receptors came from an adult who received the AZD1222 COVID-19 vaccine.

The rearrangement uses TRBV10-3 and TRBJ2-1, with 9 bases matching TRBD1. V was pared by 4 bases and J by 1 base, with 2 bases of the junction left unmatched. Looked up from germline, CDR1 is ENHRY and CDR2 is SYGVKD. CDR3 length: 15 amino acids. The CDR3 sequence: CAISGQGESYNEQFF. In DNA form, the CDR3 reads TGTGCCATCAGTGGACAGGGGGAGTCCTACAATGAGCAGTTCTTC.

The chain has TRBV7-2 and TRBJ1-1; D call uncertain. CDR1 SGHTA and CDR2 FQGNSA come from the germline V gene. V was pared by 1 base and J by 1 base, with 7 bases between. The length of the CDR3 is 14 residues. The CDR3 protein is CASSLGRSNTEAFF. CDR3 DNA: TGTGCCAGCAGCTTAGGACGGTCGAACACTGAAGCTTTCTTT.

The chain has TRBV19 and TRBJ2-3; D is uncertain. Germline loops: CDR1 LNHDA, CDR2 SQIVND (reference sequence). Trimming removed 5 bases at V and 2 bases at J, with 17 bases between. The CDR3 length is 16 residues. In nucleotides, the CDR3 is TGTGCCAGTAGTGCCCCCCGTGACACCGCCACAGATACGCAGTATTTT. This translates into CASSAPRDTATDTQYF.

The J gene is TRBJ2-1, the V gene TRBV20-1, with 7 positions matching TRBD1. Losses at the gene ends were 3 bases for V and 8 bases for J; bases not matched to a gene: 4. The germline V gene encodes CDR1 DFQATT and CDR2 SNEGSKA (reference sequence). The CDR3 is 12 residues long. The CDR3 sequence is CSASEGGDEQFF. The DNA for the CDR3 is TGCAGTGCTAGTGAAGGGGGCGATGAGCAGTTCTTC.

This chain connects TRBV3-1 (or the pseudogene TRBV3-2) to TRBJ1-1, with 10 nucleotides matching TRBD1. Looked up from germline, CDR1 is LGHDT and CDR2 is YNNKEL (reference sequence). The trim removed 0 bases at V and 3 bases at J, leaving 1 base unmatched. The CDR3 has 15 amino acids. Written as DNA, the CDR3 is TGTGCCAGCAGCCAAGATGGGACAGGGGACACTGAAGCTTTCTTT. This codes for CASSQDGTGDTEAFF.

The V and J genes are TRBV6-5 and TRBJ1-2; 9 bases are a match to TRBD1. V was clipped by 6 bases and J by 0 bases; unmatched bases: 5. Germline V CDR1 and CDR2: MNHEY, SVGAGI. This CDR3 has 15 amino acids. The chain's CDR3 is CASRRQGEANYGYTF. CDR3 sequence (DNA): TGTGCCAGCAGGAGACAGGGGGAGGCTAACTATGGCTACACCTTC.

The chain combines TRBV11-1 with TRBJ1-1, with D unresolved. The V gene lost 1 base and the J gene lost 4 bases, with 10 bases spanning the gap. The CDR3 loop spans 14 amino acids. Germline assignment: CDR1 SGHAT and CDR2 FQDESV (reference sequence). CDR3 DNA sequence: TGTGCCAGCAGCTTAGTGGCAGCGGGCACTGAAGCTTTCTTT. Encoded protein: CASSLVAAGTEAFF. Filled out from reference TRBV11-1 and TRBJ1-1, the complete variable domain reads EAEVAQSPRYKITEKSQAVAFWCDPISGHATLYWYRQILGQGPELLVQFQDESVVDDSQLPKDRFSAERLKGVDSTLKIQPAELGDSAMYLCASSLVAAGTEAFFGQGTRLTVV.

The chain couples TRBV11-2 to TRBJ1-1; maybe TRBD1 (6 bases). This CDR3 region has 15 residues. Germline CDR1 SGHAT, CDR2 FQNNGV. Trimming took off 5 bases at V and 4 bases at J, with 17 bases between the two ends. This CDR3 reads CASSLVGGAGTEAFF. In DNA form, the CDR3 reads TGTGCCAGCAGCCTCGTGGGGGGGGCTGGCACTGAAGCTTTCTTT.

The chain employs TRBV18 and TRBJ2-2, with 9 positions matching TRBD2. The V and J ends lost 3 bases and 8 bases, in that order; junction bases with no gene match: 7. The CDR3 extends over 15 amino acids. Germline loops: CDR1 KGHSH, CDR2 LQKENI. The CDR3 DNA sequence: TGTGCCAGCTCACCGACTAGCGGAGGGGAAGGGGAGCTGTTTTTT. It codes for CASSPTSGGEGELFF.

J is TRBJ2-7 and V is TRBV7-6; 9 bases map to TRBD1. Losses at the gene ends were 1 base for V and 2 bases for J; bases not matched to a gene: 3. Germline-derived CDR1 and CDR2 are SGHVS and FNYEAQ. The CDR3 spans 15 residues. CDR3 loop: CASSLDRGPTYEQYF. CDR3 coding DNA: TGTGCCAGCAGCTTAGACAGGGGGCCCACCTACGAGCAGTACTTC.

The rearrangement uses TRBV21-1 and TRBJ1-5. TRBV21-1 constitutes a pseudogene. The CDR3 spans 20 residues. This chain's CDR3 is CASSKALSPPRIGSNQPQHF. As DNA, the CDR3 is TGTGCCAGCAGCAAAGCGCTCTCCCCCCCTCGGATAGGGAGCAATCAGCCCCAGCATTTT.

CDR3 in DNA: TGTGCCAGCATGCTGAACACCGGGGAGCTGTTTTTT. Residues: CASMLNTGELFF. The rearrangement uses TRBV6-5 and TRBJ2-2; the D is unclear. The V gene's germline CDR1 is MNHEY and CDR2 SVGAGI. CDR3 length equals 12 residues. V was pared by 7 bases and J by 1 base, with 4 bases between.

This clone occurred once. This chain links TRBV6-5 with TRBJ1-3, with no clear D. The CDR3 contains 15 residues. Germline V gene sequence: CDR1 MNHEY, CDR2 SVGAGI. The V end lost 8 bases, the J end lost 0 bases, and 14 bases lay between the germline ends. The CDR3 loop reads CASAFWGSSGNTIYF. CDR3 in DNA: TGTGCCAGCGCCTTTTGGGGAAGCTCTGGAAACACCATATATTTT.

V and J are TRBV6-5 and TRBJ2-5; TRBD2 agrees at 13 bases. Trimming at V came to 7 bases and at J to 3 bases, leaving 5 bases not matched to a gene. Germline V gene data show CDR1 as MNHEY and CDR2 as SVGAGI. CDR3 length: 15 amino acids. The CDR3 DNA follows: TGTGCCAGCACACGGACTAGCGGGAGCGAAGAGACCCAGTACTTC. It translates to CASTRTSGSEETQYF.

The chain combines TRBV19 with TRBJ1-2; 11 nucleotides line up with TRBD1. Germline assignment: CDR1 LNHDA and CDR2 SQIVND (reference sequence). With 3 bases clipped from V and 4 bases from J, the junction kept 4 bases outside the gene matches. The CDR3 contains 15 residues. CDR3 protein: CASSITDRGLYGYTF. CDR3 DNA sequence: TGTGCCAGTAGTATTACGGACAGGGGGCTCTATGGCTACACCTTC.

The J gene is TRBJ1-2, the V gene TRBV30; possible D gene TRBD1, 5 bases. The CDR3 has 14 amino acids. The V gene lost 6 bases and the J gene lost 4 bases, with 18 bases spanning the gap. CDR1 is GTSNPN and CDR2 is SVGIG in the germline V gene (reference sequence). The CDR3, as DNA: TGTGCCTGTACTCCCAAGACAGTTGTCTATGGCTACACCTTC. This sequence encodes CACTPKTVVYGYTF.

This rearrangement joins TRBV5-4 to TRBJ2-1, with TRBD2 matching 15 bases. The CDR3 covers 16 residues. V was clipped by 4 bases and J by 8 bases; unmatched bases: 7. Germline loops: CDR1 SGHNT, CDR2 YYREEE (reference sequence). The CDR3: CASSPPGLAGGDEQFF. CDR3 sequence (DNA): TGTGCCAGCAGCCCACCCGGACTAGCGGGGGGGGATGAGCAGTTCTTC.

The chain is built from TRBV4-2 and TRBJ1-6; 8 bases are shared with TRBD1. This CDR3 comprises 16 residues. Germline CDR1 LGHNA, CDR2 YNFKEQ. Trimming removed 2 bases from V and 5 bases from J; junction bases left unmatched: 5. This chain's CDR3 is CASSQSGQEDNSPLHF. The CDR3 DNA follows: TGTGCCAGCAGCCAATCGGGACAGGAGGATAATTCACCCCTCCACTTT.

The V call is TRBV12-3 or TRBV12-4, the J call TRBJ2-7; D is uncertain. The CDR3 consists of 13 residues. Trimming took off 2 bases at V and 3 bases at J, with 8 bases between the two ends. The DNA for the CDR3 is TGTGCCAGCAGTTTAAATGAGAACTACGAGCAGTACTTC. Protein product: CASSLNENYEQYF.

This chain joins TRBV11-2 and TRBJ2-2, with 9 bases identical to TRBD1. The CDR3 runs 18 residues. CDR1 is SGHAT, CDR2 FQNNGV, per germline. The V segment lost 5 bases and the J segment 6 bases; nucleotides outside the gene matches: 16. The CDR3 DNA reads TGTGCCAGCAGCCCAAACCGCAACAGGGGGCTCAGAGCCGGGGAGCTGTTTTTT. It codes for CASSPNRNRGLRAGELFF. Together with reference TRBV11-2 and TRBJ2-2, the CDR3 gives the full variable domain: EAGVAQSPRYKIIEKRQSVAFWCNPISGHATLYWYQQILGQGPKLLIQFQNNGVVDDSQLPKDRFSAERLKGVDSTLKIQPAKLEDSAVYLCASSPNRNRGLRAGELFFGEGSRLTVL.

The rearrangement links TRBV6-5 to TRBJ2-3; D is possibly TRBD2 (5 bases). The CDR3 sequence is 14 residues long. Trimming left V 5 bases short and J 2 bases short, with 11 bases between. Germline V gene data show CDR1 as MNHEY and CDR2 as SVGAGI. CDR3 region: CASSPTGSTDTQYF. As DNA, the CDR3 is TGTGCCAGCAGTCCTACGGGGTCCACAGATACGCAGTATTTT.

This clone has just a few counts. The chain couples TRBV6-5 to TRBJ1-2; no clear D gene. V lost 7 bases, J lost 7 bases, and 22 bases lay in between. In germline, CDR1 is MNHEY, CDR2 SVGAGI. This CDR3 region has 15 residues. The CDR3 bases are TGTGCCAGCACCCCCGTCGGAGGACTCGATGGTGGCTACACCTTC. Translated, it gives CASTPVGGLDGGYTF.

The rearrangement uses TRBV5-1 and TRBJ1-4; D perhaps matches TRBD1 (5 bases). CDR1 is SGHRS, CDR2 YFSETQ, per germline. CDR3 length: 16 residues. V was cut by 0 bases and J by 8 bases, with 17 bases left in between. The DNA for the CDR3 is TGCGCCAGCAGCTTGGAATCGGGGACCCAAGGGGAAAAACTGTTTTTT. This codes for CASSLESGTQGEKLFF.

The J gene is TRBJ2-7, the V gene TRBV18; 7 bases agree with TRBD1. Germline CDR1 and CDR2: KGHSH and LQKENI. The V segment lost 3 bases and the J segment 3 bases; nucleotides outside the gene matches: 5. The CDR3 runs to 14 residues. The CDR3, as DNA: TGTGCCAGCTCACCCCCCGGGGACAGCTACGAGCAGTACTTC. This codes for CASSPPGDSYEQYF.

This rearrangement joins TRBV29-1 to TRBJ1-4; 8 bases are shared with TRBD1. Trimming cost V 3 bases and J 6 bases; bases outside gene matches: 0. The CDR3 is made up of 12 amino acids. CDR1 is SQVTM and CDR2 is ANQGSEA in the germline V gene. The CDR3 DNA follows: TGCAGCGTTGACAGGGGGCATGAAAAACTGTTTTTT. This translates into CSVDRGHEKLFF.

The chain carries TRBV5-4 and TRBJ2-2; no definite D call. Germline values: CDR1 SGHNT, CDR2 YYREEE (reference sequence). This CDR3 is 14 amino acids long. The germline V and J ends were trimmed by 0 bases and 7 bases, with 10 bases remaining between them. The CDR3 region has the DNA TGTGCCAGCAGCTTGGCTAGGCTCGGCGGGGAGCTGTTTTTT. This sequence encodes CASSLARLGGELFF. Full variable domain (remainder filled in from reference TRBV5-4 and TRBJ2-2): ETGVTQSPTHLIKTRGQQVTLRCSSQSGHNTVSWYQQALGQGPQFIFQYYREEENGRGNFPPRFSGLQFPNYSSELNVNALELDDSALYLCASSLARLGGELFFGEGSRLTVL.

The rearrangement uses TRBV3-1 (or the pseudogene TRBV3-2) and TRBJ1-3, with D possibly matching TRBD1 (6 bases). Trimming cost V 4 bases and J 2 bases, with 27 bases left between them. CDR3 length equals 20 residues. In germline, CDR1 is LGHDT, CDR2 YNNKEL (reference sequence). CDR3 nucleotides: TGTGCCAGCAGCCCCAAAACACCTTCGGGGGCGACGGTAGCTGGAAACACCATATATTTT. Translated, it gives CASSPKTPSGATVAGNTIYF.

The chain combines TRBV28 with TRBJ1-1, with D unclear. CDR3 length: 13 amino acids. Trimming stripped 4 bases from V and 3 bases from J, with 9 bases between. Germline CDR1 and CDR2: MDHEN and SYDVKM. CDR3 residues: CASSYISDTEAFF. CDR3 sequence (DNA): TGTGCCAGCAGTTATATCTCGGACACTGAAGCTTTCTTT.

V gene TRBV27 combines with J gene TRBJ1-1; a possible D gene is TRBD1 (5 bases). Trimming removed 4 bases from V and 0 bases from J, with 12 bases in between. This CDR3 is 15 amino acids long. Per germline, CDR1 MNHEY and CDR2 SMNVEV (reference sequence). CDR3 amino acids: CASSSGRGLNTEAFF. Written as DNA, the CDR3 is TGTGCCAGCAGTTCCGGGAGGGGTTTGAACACTGAAGCTTTCTTT.